This T cell receptor (beta chain) came from a study of blood T cell repertoires in COVID-19. Across the study: Italy, Spain and the United States were the sources of the convalescent and acute COVID-19 samples. Nucleic acid was either cDNA or gDNA, and it came from T cells, B-cell-depleted T cells, or PBMCs.

Methods used by the authors: Amplification of reference gene primers was used by the study to estimate nucleated cell counts. The assay was immunoSEQ multiplex PCR, and TCRdb's table has in-frame clones only and misses some. The V and J calls and the clone size are those of that table, but D and trimming were determined from the DNA. The table includes fewer than 150,000 clones, about 87% detected once. Germline lookup yields CDR1 LGHNA and CDR2 YSLEER. Trimming shortened V by 4 bases and J by 5 bases, and 14 bases separated the two germline ends. The CDR3 spans 14 residues. The material sequenced was peripheral blood. The V call is TRBV4-3, the J call TRBJ1-2; a possible D gene is TRBD1 (6 bases). The receptor was derived from a middle-aged woman with acute or convalescent COVID-19. CDR3 residues: CASSPGYQGYGYTF. DNA of the CDR3: TGCGCCAGCAGCCCAGGGTATCAGGGGTATGGCTACACCTTC.